The 7 T cell receptor beta chains listed next were all sequenced from one sample in a study of T cells after yellow fever vaccination. MiXCR was run by TCRdb on the 5' RACE reads, yielding one entry per CDR3 protein. The table shows hundreds of thousands of distinct CDR3 sequences, with about an eighth occurring only once. Specimen: CD4+ T cells sorted from PBMCs, collected 15 days after the yellow fever booster vaccination. Source of these receptors: a young man who received the YFV17D yellow fever vaccine.

The CDR3, as DNA: TGTGCCAGCCAATACGCGGGGGCCTACGAGCAGTACGTC. Its translation: CASQYAGAYEQYV. This chain connects TRBV6-2 or TRBV6-3 to TRBJ2-7; TRBD2 matches 7 bases. Germline V CDR1 and CDR2: MNHEY, SVGEGT. V trimming: 8 bases; J trimming: 2 bases; junction bases outside the gene matches: 6. This CDR3 comprises 13 residues.

The J gene is TRBJ2-3, the V gene TRBV11-2, with D perhaps matching TRBD2 (6 bases). The V gene's germline CDR1 is SGHAT and CDR2 FQNNGV. This CDR3 comprises 15 residues. V was clipped by 3 bases and J by 3 bases, with 13 bases between them. CDR3 sequence reads: CASSFTAGRTDTQYF. DNA for the CDR3: TGTGCCAGCAGCTTTACCGCAGGGAGGACAGATACGCAGTATTTT.

This clonotype has just a few counts. The V gene is TRBV7-2, the J gene TRBJ2-3; D is possibly TRBD2 (6 bases). Between the trimmed V and J ends, which lost 7 bases and 2 bases, there was a span of 10 bases. Germline-derived CDR1 and CDR2 are SGHTA and FQGNSA. The CDR3 spans 13 residues. The CDR3 DNA sequence: TGTGCCAGCACCGGAGGGGACACAGATACGCAGTATTTT. Translating it yields CASTGGDTDTQYF.

The sample holds many counts of this clonotype. The chain joins TRBV4-2 to TRBJ2-1; D is unresolved. The V gene's germline CDR1 is LGHNA and CDR2 YNFKEQ. Trimming stripped 0 bases from V and 10 bases from J, with 4 bases between. The CDR3 length is 11 residues. CDR3 residues: CASSQEVEQFF. The CDR3 region has the DNA TGTGCCAGCAGCCAAGAAGTCGAGCAGTTCTTC.

This clonotype occurred a few times. V usage is TRBV4-1 and J usage is TRBJ2-3, with D possibly matching TRBD2 (5 bases). This CDR3 region has 15 residues. Germline V gene data show CDR1 as MGHRA and CDR2 as YSYEKL. The V gene lost 0 bases and the J gene lost 6 bases, with 13 bases spanning the gap. In nucleotides, the CDR3 is TGCGCCAGCAGCCAAGAATCGCCGGGAAGGGATACGCAGTATTTT. Translated, it gives CASSQESPGRDTQYF.

The V call is TRBV5-5, the J call TRBJ1-5; D is possibly TRBD1 (6 bases). The CDR3 is 17 residues long. Trimming removed 2 bases from V and 0 bases from J, with 15 bases in between. The V gene's germline CDR1 is SGHKS and CDR2 YYEKEE (reference sequence). In DNA, the CDR3 is TGTGCCAGCAGCTTTCACGGACAGACGTATAGCAATCAGCCCCAGCATTTT. Translation gives CASSFHGQTYSNQPQHF.

This clonotype was detected only a few times. The rearrangement links TRBV9 to TRBJ1-1; D gene unclear. CDR3 length equals 14 residues. V was pared by 0 bases and J by 1 base, with 7 bases between. Germline loops: CDR1 SGDLS, CDR2 YYNGEE. The CDR3 nucleotides are TGTGCCAGCAGCGTAGGACACCCGAACACTGAAGCTTTCTTT. Translated: CASSVGHPNTEAFF.